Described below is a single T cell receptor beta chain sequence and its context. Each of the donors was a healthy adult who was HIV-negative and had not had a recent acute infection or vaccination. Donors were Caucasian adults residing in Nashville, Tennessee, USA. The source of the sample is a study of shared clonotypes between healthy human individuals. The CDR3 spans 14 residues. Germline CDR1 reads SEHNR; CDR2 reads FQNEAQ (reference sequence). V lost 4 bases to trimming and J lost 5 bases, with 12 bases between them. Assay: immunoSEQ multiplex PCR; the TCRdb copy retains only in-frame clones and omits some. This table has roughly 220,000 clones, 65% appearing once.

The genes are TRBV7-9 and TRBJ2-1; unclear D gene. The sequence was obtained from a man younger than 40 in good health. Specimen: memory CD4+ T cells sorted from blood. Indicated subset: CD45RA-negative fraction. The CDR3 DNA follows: TGTGCCAGCAGCTCCAGGACGGACCACAATGAGCAGTTCTTC. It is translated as CASSSRTDHNEQFF.